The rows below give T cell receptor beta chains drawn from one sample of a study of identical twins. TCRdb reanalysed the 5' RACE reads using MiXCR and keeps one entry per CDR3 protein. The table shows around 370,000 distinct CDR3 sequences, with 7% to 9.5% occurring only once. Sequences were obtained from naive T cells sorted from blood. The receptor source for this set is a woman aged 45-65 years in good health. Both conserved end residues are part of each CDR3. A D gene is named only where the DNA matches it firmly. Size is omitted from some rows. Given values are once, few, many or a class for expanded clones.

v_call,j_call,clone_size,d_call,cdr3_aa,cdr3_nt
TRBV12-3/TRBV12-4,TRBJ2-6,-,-,CASSLMSLSGANVLTF,TGTGCCAGCAGTTTAATGAGTCTCTCTGGGGCCAACGTCCTGACTTTC
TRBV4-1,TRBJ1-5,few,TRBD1,CASSQGTGVGQPQHF,TGCGCCAGCAGCCAAGGGACAGGGGTTGGCCAGCCCCAGCATTTT
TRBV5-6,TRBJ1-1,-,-,CASRYRHSVHTEAFF,TGTGCCAGCAGATATCGTCATTCGGTTCACACTGAAGCTTTCTTT
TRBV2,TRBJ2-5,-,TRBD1,CASRGQVLGETQYF,TGTGCCAGCCGCGGACAGGTTCTGGGGGAGACCCAGTACTTC
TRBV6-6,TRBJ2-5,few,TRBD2,CASRTGAGVGETQYF,TGTGCCAGCAGGACGGGAGCGGGAGTAGGGGAGACCCAGTACTTC
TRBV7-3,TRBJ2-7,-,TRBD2,CASSLVSAGGSYEQYF,TGTGCCAGCAGCTTAGTGTCGGCGGGGGGCTCCTACGAGCAGTACTTC
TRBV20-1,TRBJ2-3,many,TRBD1,CSARPRWGQGIVTDTQYF,TGCAGTGCTAGACCCCGGTGGGGACAGGGAATTGTGACAGATACGCAGTATTTT
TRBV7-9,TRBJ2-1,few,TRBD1,CASSGPGQGPEQFF,TGTGCCAGCAGCGGACCGGGACAGGGTCCTGAGCAGTTCTTC
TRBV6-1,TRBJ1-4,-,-,CASSVPGEKLFF,TGTGCCAGCAGTGTTCCCGGTGAAAAACTGTTTTTT
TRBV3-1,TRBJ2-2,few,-,CASSPPWGTGELFF,TGTGCCAGCAGCCCTCCCTGGGGCACCGGGGAGCTGTTTTTT
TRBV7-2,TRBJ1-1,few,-,CASSLPGLRNTEAFF,TGTGCCAGCAGCTTACCCGGCCTTCGGAACACTGAAGCTTTCTTT
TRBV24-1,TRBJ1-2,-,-,CATSDKLGGYGSYTF,TGTGCCACCAGTGATAAGTTGGGTGGTTACGGGAGCTACACCTTC
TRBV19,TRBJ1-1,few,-,CASSIYGSLPGAFF,TGTGCCAGTAGTATATACGGGAGCCTCCCGGGGGCTTTCTTT
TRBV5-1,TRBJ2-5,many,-,CASRNGRYQETQYF,TGCGCCAGCAGGAACGGGAGATACCAAGAGACCCAGTACTTC
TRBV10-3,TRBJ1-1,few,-,CAISGRVQGTNTEAFF,TGTGCCATCAGTGGAAGAGTGCAGGGGACGAACACTGAAGCTTTCTTT
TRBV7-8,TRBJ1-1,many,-,CASSRGRRARAGNTEAFF,TGTGCCAGCAGCAGGGGTAGAAGAGCCCGGGCAGGGAACACTGAAGCTTTCTTT
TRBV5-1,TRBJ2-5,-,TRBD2,CASSLGGTSGEETQYF,TGCGCCAGCAGCTTGGGAGGAACTAGCGGAGAAGAGACCCAGTACTTC
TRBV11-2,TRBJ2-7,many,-,CASSFLNPYEQYF,TGTGCCAGCAGCTTTCTTAATCCCTACGAGCAGTACTTC
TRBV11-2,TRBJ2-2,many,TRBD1,CASSPSEGATGELFF,TGTGCCAGCAGCCCCTCAGAGGGGGCTACCGGGGAGCTGTTTTTT
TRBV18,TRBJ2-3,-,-,CASFRTLGTDTQYF,TGTGCCAGCTTCAGGACCCTAGGCACAGATACGCAGTATTTT
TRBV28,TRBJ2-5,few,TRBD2,CASSPPGGRAAKTQYF,TGTGCCAGCAGTCCCCCGGGCGGGAGGGCCGCGAAGACCCAGTACTTC
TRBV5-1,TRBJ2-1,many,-,CASSFTGGGNEQFF,TGCGCCAGCAGCTTTACTGGGGGAGGCAATGAGCAGTTCTTC
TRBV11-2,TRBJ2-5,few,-,CASSLGGKTQYF,TGTGCCAGCAGCTTAGGTGGAAAGACCCAGTACTTC
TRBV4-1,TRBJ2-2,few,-,CASSQVRDGELFF,TGCGCCAGCAGCCAAGTCAGGGACGGGGAGCTGTTTTTT
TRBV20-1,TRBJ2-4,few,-,CSARDGSAKNIQYF,TGCAGTGCTAGAGATGGCTCGGCTAAAAACATTCAGTACTTC
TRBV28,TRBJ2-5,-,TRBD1,CASLRNRGETQYF,TGTGCCAGCCTAAGAAACAGGGGAGAGACCCAGTACTTC
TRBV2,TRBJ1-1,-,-,CASSPKRGNTEAFF,TGTGCCAGCAGCCCGAAACGTGGTAACACTGAAGCTTTCTTT
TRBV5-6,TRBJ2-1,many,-,CASSLDWAAYNEQFF,TGTGCCAGCAGCTTAGACTGGGCCGCCTACAATGAGCAGTTCTTC
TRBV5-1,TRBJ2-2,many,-,CASSFSRGTGELFF,TGCGCCAGCAGCTTCTCTAGGGGCACCGGGGAGCTGTTTTTT
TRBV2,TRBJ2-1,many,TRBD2,CASERENGNEQFF,TGTGCCAGTGAGCGGGAGAACGGAAATGAGCAGTTCTTC
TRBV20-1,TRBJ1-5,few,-,CSARGGTQSQPQHF,TGCAGTGCTAGGGGGGGGACCCAAAGTCAGCCCCAGCATTTT
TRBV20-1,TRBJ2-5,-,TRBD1,CSAYGQAAHQETQYF,TGCAGTGCATACGGACAGGCAGCACACCAAGAGACCCAGTACTTC
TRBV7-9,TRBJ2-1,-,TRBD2,CASSSRGRGVSYNEQFF,TGTGCCAGCAGCTCCCGCGGGAGAGGAGTATCCTACAATGAGCAGTTCTTC
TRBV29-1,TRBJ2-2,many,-,CSVVGFNTGELFF,TGCAGCGTTGTAGGGTTTAACACCGGGGAGCTGTTTTTT
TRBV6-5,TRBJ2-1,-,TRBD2,CASSYGVAGDGEQFF,TGTGCCAGCAGTTATGGGGTAGCGGGAGATGGTGAGCAGTTCTTC
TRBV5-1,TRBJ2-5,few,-,CASSPGLDQETQYF,TGCGCCAGCAGCCCCGGACTGGACCAAGAGACCCAGTACTTC
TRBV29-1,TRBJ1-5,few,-,CSVARGNNQPQHF,TGCAGCGTGGCTCGGGGGAACAATCAGCCCCAGCATTTT
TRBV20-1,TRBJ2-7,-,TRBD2,CSASTSGEQYF,TGCAGTGCTTCAACTAGCGGGGAGCAGTACTTC
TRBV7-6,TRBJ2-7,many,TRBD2,CASSPGTSGRNEQYF,TGTGCCAGCAGCCCGGGGACTAGCGGGAGAAACGAGCAGTACTTC
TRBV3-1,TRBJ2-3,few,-,CASSQDFADTQYF,TGTGCCAGCAGCCAAGATTTTGCAGATACGCAGTATTTT
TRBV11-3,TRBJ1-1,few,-,CASSRGSGRDTEAFF,TGTGCCAGCAGCCGCGGGTCCGGGCGGGACACTGAAGCTTTCTTT
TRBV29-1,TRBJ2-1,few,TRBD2,CSVGLAGVGLGDEQFF,TGCAGCGTTGGACTAGCGGGAGTGGGTCTGGGGGATGAGCAGTTCTTC
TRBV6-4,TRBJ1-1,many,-,CASVGNETELSMNTEAFF,TGTGCCAGCGTGGGGAACGAAACGGAATTGTCTATGAACACTGAAGCTTTCTTT
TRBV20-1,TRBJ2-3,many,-,CSARLVGGTDTQYF,TGCAGTGCTCGGCTAGTTGGCGGCACAGATACGCAGTATTTT
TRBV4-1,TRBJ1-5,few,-,CASSQGGEPQHF,TGCGCCAGCAGCCAAGGTGGTGAACCCCAGCATTTT
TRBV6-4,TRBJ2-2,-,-,CASSPEGGVTGELFF,TGTGCCAGCAGCCCAGAGGGGGGGGTCACCGGGGAGCTGTTTTTT
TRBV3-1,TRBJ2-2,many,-,CASSPAGVATGELFF,TGTGCCAGCAGCCCCGCAGGGGTAGCTACCGGGGAGCTGTTTTTT
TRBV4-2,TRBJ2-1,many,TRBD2,CASSQAAGVGYNEQFF,TGTGCCAGCAGCCAAGCTGCGGGAGTGGGATACAATGAGCAGTTCTTC
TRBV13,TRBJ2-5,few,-,CASGEGGTQYF,TGTGCCAGCGGCGAAGGGGGGACCCAGTACTTC
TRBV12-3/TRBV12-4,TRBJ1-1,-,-,CASSPGGTIMNTEAFF,TGTGCCAGCAGTCCGGGGGGTACTATCATGAACACTGAAGCTTTCTTT
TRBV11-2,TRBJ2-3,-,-,CASSLVGALSPDTQYF,TGTGCCAGCAGCTTAGTAGGGGCCCTGAGCCCAGATACGCAGTATTTT
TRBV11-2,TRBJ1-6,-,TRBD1,CASSPTGNLNSPLHF,TGTGCCAGCAGTCCGACAGGGAACCTTAATTCACCCCTCCACTTT
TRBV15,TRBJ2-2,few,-,CATSRDLNTGELFF,TGTGCCACCAGCAGGGACCTTAACACCGGGGAGCTGTTTTTT